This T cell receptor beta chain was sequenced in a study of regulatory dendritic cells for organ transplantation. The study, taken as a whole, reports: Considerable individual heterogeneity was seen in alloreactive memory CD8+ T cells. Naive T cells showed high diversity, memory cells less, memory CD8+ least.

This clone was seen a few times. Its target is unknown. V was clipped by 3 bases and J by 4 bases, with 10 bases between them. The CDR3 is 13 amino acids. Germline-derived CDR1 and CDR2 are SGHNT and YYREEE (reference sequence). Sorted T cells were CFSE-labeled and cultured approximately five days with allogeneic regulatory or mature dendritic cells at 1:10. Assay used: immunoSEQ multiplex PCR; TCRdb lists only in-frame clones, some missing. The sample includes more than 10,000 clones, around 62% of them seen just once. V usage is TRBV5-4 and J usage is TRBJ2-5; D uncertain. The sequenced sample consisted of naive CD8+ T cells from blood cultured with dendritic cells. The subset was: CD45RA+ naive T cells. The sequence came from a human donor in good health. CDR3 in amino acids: CASSSVPGETQYF. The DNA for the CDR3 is TGTGCCAGCAGCTCGGTCCCAGGAGAGACCCAGTACTTC.